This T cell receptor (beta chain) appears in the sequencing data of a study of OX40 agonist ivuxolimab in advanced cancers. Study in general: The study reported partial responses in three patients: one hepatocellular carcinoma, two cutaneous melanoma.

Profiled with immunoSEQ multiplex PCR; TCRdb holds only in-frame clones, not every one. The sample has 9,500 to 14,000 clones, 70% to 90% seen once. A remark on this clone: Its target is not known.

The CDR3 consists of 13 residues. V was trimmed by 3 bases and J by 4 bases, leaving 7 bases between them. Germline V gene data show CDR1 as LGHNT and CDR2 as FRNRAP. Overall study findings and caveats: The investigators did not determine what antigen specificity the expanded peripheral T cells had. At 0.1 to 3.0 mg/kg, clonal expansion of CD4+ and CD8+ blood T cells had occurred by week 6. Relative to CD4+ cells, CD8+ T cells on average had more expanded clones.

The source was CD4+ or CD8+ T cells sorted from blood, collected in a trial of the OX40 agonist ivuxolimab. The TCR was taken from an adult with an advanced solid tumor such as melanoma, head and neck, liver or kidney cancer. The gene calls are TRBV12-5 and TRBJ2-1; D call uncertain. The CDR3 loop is CASGFGLYNEQFF. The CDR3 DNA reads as TGTGCTAGTGGTTTTGGTCTATACAATGAGCAGTTCTTC.